The next 10 T cell receptor beta chains were all read from a single sample in a study of blood T cell repertoires in COVID-19. Generated by immunoSEQ multiplex PCR, the TCRdb table keeps only in-frame clones and is missing some. The sample carries approximately 160,000 clones, around 83% recorded once. The sequenced sample was peripheral blood. These receptors were obtained from a woman between 55 and 75 years old with COVID-19, enrolled during active disease.

The chain uses TRBV14 and TRBJ1-1; D gene unclear. In germline, CDR1 is SGHDN, CDR2 FVKESK. The CDR3 runs to 13 residues. V was shortened by 0 bases and J by 4 bases, with 6 bases between the two germline ends. The CDR3 nucleotides read TGTGCCAGCAGCCAAGATCGTAGCACTGAAGCTTTCTTT. Translating gives CASSQDRSTEAFF. Based on the CDR3 plus reference TRBV14 and TRBJ1-1, the full variable domain is EAGVTQFPSHSVIEKGQTVTLRCDPISGHDNLYWYRRVMGKEIKFLLHFVKESKQDESGMPNNRFLAERTGGTYSTLKVQPAELEDSGVYFCASSQDRSTEAFFGQGTRLTVV.

The chain links TRBV19 to TRBJ1-2, with D perhaps matching TRBD1 (5 bases). CDR3 length: 15 residues. V was pared by 7 bases and J by 3 bases, with 18 bases between. In germline, CDR1 is LNHDA, CDR2 SQIVND (reference sequence). The CDR3 DNA reads as TGTGCCAGTACCATGGGGGGGTTCGAGCACTATGGCTACACCTTC. It translates to CASTMGGFEHYGYTF.

This clone was detected only once. This sequence joins TRBV5-1 and TRBJ1-1; tentative D call: TRBD1 (5 bases). Trimming removed 3 bases from V and 4 bases from J, with 16 bases in between. Germline V lookup: CDR1 SGHRS, CDR2 YFSETQ. CDR3 length: 15 residues. In DNA, the CDR3 is TGCGCCAGCAGCTCGTCCTTAGCGGGGGGCACTGAAGCTTTCTTT. This encodes CASSSSLAGGTEAFF.

The V call is TRBV4-1, the J call TRBJ2-2; 7 positions match TRBD2. This CDR3 has 16 residues. The germline CDR1 and CDR2 sequences are MGHRA and YSYEKL. V dropped 0 bases and J dropped 4; count of bases not matched to a gene: 5. This chain's CDR3 is CASSQEGGLSTGELFF. The CDR3 bases are TGCGCCAGCAGCCAAGAGGGGGGACTATCCACCGGGGAGCTGTTTTTT.

This clone was picked up a small number of times. This sequence joins TRBV10-3 and TRBJ2-7; unclear D gene. The CDR3 length is 14 residues. Germline assignment: CDR1 ENHRY and CDR2 SYGVKD. V lost 1 base and J lost 6, with 13 bases in between. CDR3 nucleotides: TGTGCCATCAGTGAGTTGGTATCTTCTACCGAGCAGTACTTC. Residues: CAISELVSSTEQYF.

This clone came up a few times. The V call is TRBV18, the J call TRBJ1-2; D might be TRBD1 (5 bases). Germline V lookup: CDR1 KGHSH, CDR2 LQKENI. V lost 1 base, J lost 6 bases, and 18 bases lay in between. The CDR3 extends over 16 amino acids. CDR3 in DNA: TGTGCCAGCTCACCACTAAGTAGGCAGGGCCGGGATGGCTACACCTTC. Translation: CASSPLSRQGRDGYTF.

This chain links TRBV5-6 with TRBJ1-4; a possible D gene is TRBD1 (6 bases). The CDR3 is 15 amino acids. The germline V and J ends were trimmed by 1 base and 0 bases, with 7 bases remaining between them. Germline CDR1 reads SGHDT; CDR2 reads YYEEEE. The CDR3 reads CASSLTGTTNEKLFF. CDR3 bases: TGTGCCAGCAGCTTGACAGGGACAACTAATGAAAAACTGTTTTTT.

The chain employs TRBV18 and TRBJ2-2; D possibly corresponds to TRBD2 (6 bases). Trimming shortened V by 4 bases and J by 8 bases, and 23 bases separated the two germline ends. The length of the CDR3 is 17 residues. Germline V CDR1 and CDR2: KGHSH, LQKENI. CDR3 nucleotides: TGTGCCAGCTCACGGTATGGACGGAGGGAACCGGATGGGGAGCTGTTTTTT. This encodes CASSRYGRREPDGELFF.

The chain combines TRBV19 with TRBJ1-3, with 9 positions matching TRBD1. Germline CDR1 reads LNHDA; CDR2 reads SQIVND (reference sequence). The CDR3 extends over 17 amino acids. V dropped 7 bases and J dropped 5; count of bases not matched to a gene: 15. Here the CDR3 reads CASKTTRGQGNRNTIYF. The CDR3 DNA reads as TGTGCCAGTAAAACTACGAGAGGACAGGGGAATAGAAACACCATATATTTT.

The chain uses TRBV5-1 and TRBJ2-1; TRBD1 might be the D (6 bases). The CDR3 is 12 residues long. The germline gives CDR1 SGHRS, CDR2 YFSETQ. Trimming took off 5 bases at V and 6 bases at J, with 9 bases between the two ends. Here the CDR3 reads CASRRDTNEQFF. In nucleotides, the CDR3 is TGCGCCAGCAGAAGGGACACCAATGAGCAGTTCTTC.